These T cell receptor beta chains were read from a single sample in a study of identical twins. MiXCR was run by TCRdb on the 5' RACE reads, yielding one entry per CDR3 protein. The data contain a few hundred thousand distinct CDR3 sequences, just under 10% of them singletons. These data were also reused for a study on yellow fever vaccine responses in identical twins.

The sequencing input was PBMCs. The receptors here all came from a woman between 18 and 29 years old in good health. CDR3s include the opening cysteine and the closing phenylalanine or tryptophan. The order of the fields is V gene, clone size, D gene, J gene, CDR3 protein, CDR3 DNA. The D gene is left open where the match is weak. For some rows the clone size is stated as once, few or many, or as a class when expanded; others skip it.

V gene: TRBV29-1
clone size: NA
D gene: NA
J gene: TRBJ2-5
CDR3 protein: CSGSLEETQYF
CDR3 DNA: TGCAGCGGTTCTCTAGAAGAGACCCAGTACTTC

V gene: TRBV27
clone size: many
D gene: NA
J gene: TRBJ2-7
CDR3 protein: CASSRRVGGDYEQYF
CDR3 DNA: TGTGCCAGCAGTCGCCGAGTAGGGGGGGACTACGAGCAGTACTTC

V gene: TRBV12-3/TRBV12-4
clone size: many
D gene: TRBD2
J gene: TRBJ2-7
CDR3 protein: CASSPTGTSGLYEQYF
CDR3 DNA: TGTGCCAGCAGTCCGACCGGGACTAGCGGGCTTTACGAGCAGTACTTC

V gene: TRBV14
clone size: many
D gene: TRBD1
J gene: TRBJ2-1
CDR3 protein: CASSLGTVQFF
CDR3 DNA: TGTGCCAGCAGCCTAGGGACAGTACAGTTCTTC

V gene: TRBV2
clone size: NA
D gene: TRBD1
J gene: TRBJ2-3
CDR3 protein: CASSADRGSTDTQYF
CDR3 DNA: TGTGCCAGCAGTGCTGACAGGGGCAGCACAGATACGCAGTATTTT

V gene: TRBV5-1
clone size: many
D gene: NA
J gene: TRBJ1-3
CDR3 protein: CASSSGPGNTIYF
CDR3 DNA: TGCGCCAGCAGTTCAGGGCCTGGAAACACCATATATTTT

V gene: TRBV20-1
clone size: NA
D gene: NA
J gene: TRBJ2-1
CDR3 protein: CSASDGMSYNEQFF
CDR3 DNA: TGCAGTGCTTCGGACGGAATGTCCTACAATGAGCAGTTCTTC

V gene: TRBV6-2/TRBV6-3
clone size: NA
D gene: NA
J gene: TRBJ2-3
CDR3 protein: CASSYLRSGTDTQYF
CDR3 DNA: TGTGCCAGCAGTTACTTACGGAGTGGGACAGATACGCAGTATTTT

V gene: TRBV12-3/TRBV12-4
clone size: NA
D gene: TRBD1
J gene: TRBJ2-7
CDR3 protein: CASSPTGLDEQYF
CDR3 DNA: TGTGCCAGCAGTCCGACAGGGCTTGACGAGCAGTACTTC

V gene: TRBV29-1
clone size: NA
D gene: TRBD1
J gene: TRBJ2-2
CDR3 protein: CSAGQVVNTGELFF
CDR3 DNA: TGCAGCGCGGGACAGGTTGTCAACACCGGGGAGCTGTTTTTT

V gene: TRBV24-1
clone size: NA
D gene: NA
J gene: TRBJ2-1
CDR3 protein: CATSAAHGSGEQFF
CDR3 DNA: TGTGCCACCAGTGCCGCCCATGGGTCCGGTGAGCAGTTCTTC

V gene: TRBV30
clone size: NA
D gene: NA
J gene: TRBJ2-2
CDR3 protein: CAWSTRNTGELFF
CDR3 DNA: TGTGCCTGGAGTACCCGAAACACCGGGGAGCTGTTTTTT

V gene: TRBV4-1
clone size: many
D gene: TRBD1
J gene: TRBJ1-1
CDR3 protein: CASSQTTGMNTEAFF
CDR3 DNA: TGCGCCAGCAGCCAAACGACAGGGATGAACACTGAAGCTTTCTTT

V gene: TRBV25-1
clone size: NA
D gene: NA
J gene: TRBJ2-5
CDR3 protein: CAGSSETQYF
CDR3 DNA: TGTGCCGGCAGTTCAGAGACCCAGTACTTC

V gene: TRBV2
clone size: many
D gene: TRBD1
J gene: TRBJ2-1
CDR3 protein: CASSLGDRAPINEQFF
CDR3 DNA: TGTGCCAGCAGCTTGGGGGACAGGGCCCCCATCAATGAGCAGTTCTTC

V gene: TRBV11-3
clone size: many
D gene: TRBD2
J gene: TRBJ2-1
CDR3 protein: CASSSTSGYYNEQFF
CDR3 DNA: TGTGCCAGCAGCTCGACTAGCGGCTACTACAATGAGCAGTTCTTC

V gene: TRBV29-1
clone size: once
D gene: NA
J gene: TRBJ2-2
CDR3 protein: CSVVGGASTGELFF
CDR3 DNA: TGCAGCGTTGTTGGGGGTGCGAGCACCGGGGAGCTGTTTTTT

V gene: TRBV18
clone size: NA
D gene: NA
J gene: TRBJ2-2
CDR3 protein: CASSPAGSGGTGELFF
CDR3 DNA: TGTGCCAGCTCACCGGCAGGTAGCGGCGGCACCGGGGAGCTGTTTTTT

V gene: TRBV5-1
clone size: few
D gene: NA
J gene: TRBJ2-1
CDR3 protein: CASSLVSGGGNEQFF
CDR3 DNA: TGCGCCAGCAGCTTGGTTAGCGGTGGGGGGAATGAGCAGTTCTTC

V gene: TRBV27
clone size: many
D gene: NA
J gene: TRBJ2-1
CDR3 protein: CASSPRTVTESPYNEQFF
CDR3 DNA: TGTGCCAGCAGTCCACGGACAGTCACCGAATCCCCTTACAATGAGCAGTTCTTC

V gene: TRBV12-3/TRBV12-4
clone size: NA
D gene: TRBD2
J gene: TRBJ2-3
CDR3 protein: CASSSGTSGRSDTQYF
CDR3 DNA: TGTGCCAGCAGTTCCGGGACTAGCGGGAGATCAGATACGCAGTATTTT

V gene: TRBV19
clone size: few
D gene: TRBD2
J gene: TRBJ2-1
CDR3 protein: CATDSLAGGQYEQFF
CDR3 DNA: TGTGCCACCGACTCACTAGCGGGAGGCCAATATGAGCAGTTCTTC

V gene: TRBV7-9
clone size: NA
D gene: TRBD1
J gene: TRBJ2-7
CDR3 protein: CASSQGTGPNWYEQYF
CDR3 DNA: TGTGCCAGCAGCCAGGGGACAGGGCCTAATTGGTACGAGCAGTACTTC

V gene: TRBV7-8
clone size: NA
D gene: NA
J gene: TRBJ2-7
CDR3 protein: CASSPDPRLASTYEQYF
CDR3 DNA: TGTGCCAGCAGCCCTGACCCCCGCCTAGCGTCTACCTACGAGCAGTACTTC

V gene: TRBV10-2
clone size: few
D gene: NA
J gene: TRBJ2-1
CDR3 protein: CASIPGPQHNEQFF
CDR3 DNA: TGCGCCAGCATCCCGGGACCCCAACACAATGAGCAGTTCTTC

V gene: TRBV29-1
clone size: NA
D gene: NA
J gene: TRBJ2-3
CDR3 protein: CSVSSGEKLLVLTDTQYF
CDR3 DNA: TGCAGCGTGAGCTCAGGGGAAAAGCTTTTAGTGCTCACAGATACGCAGTATTTT

V gene: TRBV7-6
clone size: NA
D gene: NA
J gene: TRBJ2-2
CDR3 protein: CASTPRGQGTGELFF
CDR3 DNA: TGTGCCAGCACCCCGAGGGGCCAGGGGACCGGGGAGCTGTTTTTT

V gene: TRBV27
clone size: few
D gene: NA
J gene: TRBJ2-1
CDR3 protein: CASSSPATYNEQFF
CDR3 DNA: TGTGCCAGCAGTTCTCCGGCAACCTACAATGAGCAGTTCTTC